This note documents a single T cell receptor beta chain sequence. Germline V gene lookup returns CDR1 SGHTA and CDR2 FQGTGA. With 5 bases removed from V and 5 bases from J, the gap between germline ends came to 17 bases. The CDR3 length is 15 residues. The data stem from a study of blood T cell repertoires in COVID-19. For the study at large: Nucleic acid was either cDNA or gDNA, and it came from T cells, B-cell-depleted T cells, or PBMCs.

Profiled with immunoSEQ multiplex PCR; TCRdb holds only in-frame clones, not every one. In the table there are some 250,000 clones, roughly four fifths of which are singletons. Sequenced input: peripheral blood. V usage is TRBV7-3 and J usage is TRBJ2-3; D might be TRBD2 (6 bases). This receptor was taken from a woman of 80 years or more with COVID-19, enrolled during active disease. The CDR3 here is CASSPKAGLIDTQYF. CDR3 in DNA: TGTGCCAGCAGCCCGAAGGCGGGATTAATAGATACGCAGTATTTT.